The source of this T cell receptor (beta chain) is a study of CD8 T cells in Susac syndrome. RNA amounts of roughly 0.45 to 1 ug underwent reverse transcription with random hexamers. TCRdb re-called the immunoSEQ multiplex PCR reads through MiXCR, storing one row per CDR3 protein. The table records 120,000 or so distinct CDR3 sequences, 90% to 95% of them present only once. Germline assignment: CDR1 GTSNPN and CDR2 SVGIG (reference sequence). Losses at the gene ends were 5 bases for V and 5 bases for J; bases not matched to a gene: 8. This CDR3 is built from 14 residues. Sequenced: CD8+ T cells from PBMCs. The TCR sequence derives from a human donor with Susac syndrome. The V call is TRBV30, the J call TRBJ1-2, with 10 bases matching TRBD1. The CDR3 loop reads CAWLLGTGAYGYTF. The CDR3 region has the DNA TGTGCCTGGCTCCTAGGGACAGGGGCTTATGGCTACACCTTC.